This TCR beta chain comes out of a study of blood T cells in healthy people across ages. Study as a whole: Per every two T cells, about one barcoded beta molecule was captured by template switching.

It was with a sample-barcoded 5' primer and a J-beta primer mix that a second PCR of about 6 to 12 cycles was run. TCRdb fed the 5' RACE reads into MiXCR, producing one record per CDR3 protein. The sample lists hundreds of thousands of distinct CDR3 sequences, roughly 64% occurring once. Findings and caveats of the study: CMV infection status of these donors was not known. The recorded TCR beta diversity per million T cells decreased in a roughly linear manner with age.

Comments on this clonotype: Its matching antigen is unknown.

The ends were cut back, 2 bases at V and 4 bases at J, with 16 bases in the middle. The CDR3 sequence is 16 residues long. Germline assignment: CDR1 SGHRS and CDR2 YFSETQ. This sequence was found in a man aged 30 to 45 in good health. The source material was blood. J is TRBJ1-5 and V is TRBV5-1, with D possibly TRBD1 on 6 matching bases. Here the CDR3 DNA reads TGCGCCAGCAGCTTAGGTCCAGGGGCGCAGAATCAGCCCCAGCATTTT. Protein: CASSLGPGAQNQPQHF.